Below, 18 T cell receptor beta chains from the same sample are listed, as sequenced in a study of cytomegalovirus exposure and HLA in healthy donors. The protocol was immunoSEQ multiplex PCR, while the TCRdb copy is restricted to in-frame clones and leaves out a portion. The sample carries some 210,000 clones, roughly 87% recorded once. The sample was PBMCs. Source of these receptors: a woman aged 18-29 years in good health and CMV-seropositive.

V is TRBV30 and J is TRBJ1-1, with TRBD1 matching over 7 bases. The CDR3 has 12 residues. The V gene's germline CDR1 is GTSNPN and CDR2 SVGIG (reference sequence). J was trimmed by 4 bases and V by 5 bases; bases with no gene match: 4. CDR3 amino acids: CAWGYRGTEAFF. The CDR3 bases are TGTGCCTGGGGCTACAGGGGCACTGAAGCTTTCTTT.

V is TRBV30 and J is TRBJ2-7; 12 bases are a match to TRBD2. Germline CDR1 and CDR2: GTSNPN and SVGIG (reference sequence). V lost 3 bases to trimming and J lost 4 bases; unmatched junction nucleotides: 10. The CDR3 is made up of 16 amino acids. CDR3 loop: CAWSRLAGVLGYEQYF. The CDR3 nucleotides read TGTGCCTGGAGCCGACTAGCGGGAGTCCTCGGGTACGAGCAGTACTTC.

This chain connects TRBV2 to TRBJ1-2; D uncertain. Looked up from germline, CDR1 is SNHLY and CDR2 is FYNNEI. Trimming took 11 bases from V and 10 from J, leaving 8 bases between them. This CDR3 region has 8 residues. CDR3: CAGGDYTF. For the CDR3, the DNA is TGTGCCGGAGGAGACTACACCTTC.

The CDR3 region has the DNA TGTGCCACCCCGGTTGAGGGTCCTGGGGCCAACGTCCTGACTTTC. Its translation is CATPVEGPGANVLTF. This chain connects TRBV6-1 to TRBJ2-6, with D possibly matching TRBD2 (5 bases). V lost 10 bases and J lost 2, with 15 bases in between. CDR1 and CDR2 from the germline V gene are MNHNS and SASEGT. This CDR3 spans 15 amino acids.

V usage is TRBV9 and J usage is TRBJ2-2; weak D call: TRBD2 (6 bases). Germline V gene lookup returns CDR1 SGDLS and CDR2 YYNGEE. CDR3 length: 15 amino acids. The V gene lost 4 bases and the J gene lost 2 bases, with 12 bases spanning the gap. CDR3 amino acids: CASSTTGDNTGELFF. The DNA for the CDR3 is TGTGCCAGCAGCACGACGGGAGACAACACCGGGGAGCTGTTTTTT.

The chain links TRBV28 to TRBJ2-2; possibly TRBD1 for D (6 bases). The CDR3 spans 14 residues. Trimming removed 10 bases at V and 8 bases at J, with 20 bases between. CDR1 and CDR2 from the germline V gene are MDHEN and SYDVKM. This CDR3 is CATSGNQGHGELFF. The CDR3 DNA reads as TGTGCCACCTCGGGCAATCAGGGACATGGGGAGCTGTTTTTT.

The genes are TRBV28 and TRBJ1-5; tentative D call: TRBD1 (6 bases). Germline V gives CDR1 MDHEN, CDR2 SYDVKM. The CDR3 spans 16 residues. The V gene lost 2 bases and the J gene lost 0 bases, with 11 bases spanning the gap. CDR3 region: CASSLPLQGSNQPQHF. CDR3 sequence (DNA): TGTGCCAGCAGTTTACCCCTACAGGGTAGCAATCAGCCCCAGCATTTT.

The genes are TRBV6-5 and TRBJ2-7; the match to TRBD2 covers 7 bases. The CDR3 is 12 residues long. CDR1 is MNHEY and CDR2 is SVGAGI in the germline V gene. J gave up 6 bases and V 4 bases, and 3 bases lay outside the gene matches. CDR3: CASSLWGGEQYF. CDR3 coding DNA: TGTGCCAGCAGTTTGTGGGGGGGCGAGCAGTACTTC.

The rearrangement links TRBV29-1 to TRBJ1-2; no definite D call. The CDR3 length is 13 residues. CDR1 and CDR2 from the germline V gene are SQVTM and ANQGSEA. V lost 2 bases, J lost 3 bases, and 10 bases lay in between. The CDR3 reads CSVEPPDYYGYTF. The CDR3 bases are TGCAGCGTTGAACCCCCAGATTACTATGGCTACACCTTC.

The V and J genes are TRBV4-2 and TRBJ2-7; 7 bases match TRBD2. The germline V gene encodes CDR1 LGHNA and CDR2 YNFKEQ. V was pared by 1 base and J by 5 bases, with 11 bases of the junction left unmatched. This CDR3 comprises 16 residues. CDR3 sequence (DNA): TGTGCCAGCAGCCAAGCCCCCTCCAGCGGGATCAACGAGCAGTACTTC. It is translated as CASSQAPSSGINEQYF.

This clone came up once. The same CDR3 is also encoded by other DNA sequences in this sample. The chain has TRBV28 and TRBJ2-7; possibly TRBD1 for D (5 bases). Trimming shortened V by 2 bases and J by 1 base, and 9 bases separated the two germline ends. Germline V gene data show CDR1 as MDHEN and CDR2 as SYDVKM. This CDR3 spans 14 amino acids. The CDR3: CASSLVRGSYEQYF. CDR3 nucleotide sequence: TGTGCCAGCAGTTTAGTAAGGGGATCCTACGAGCAGTACTTC.

This rearrangement joins TRBV11-2 to TRBJ2-2; possible D gene TRBD1, 5 bases. The CDR3 is made up of 17 amino acids. Deletions cut 5 bases from V and 0 bases from J, with 16 bases between. Germline-derived CDR1 and CDR2 are SGHAT and FQNNGV. The CDR3 here is CASSPTPGFPNTGELFF. The CDR3 DNA sequence: TGTGCCAGCAGCCCAACTCCAGGGTTTCCGAACACCGGGGAGCTGTTTTTT.

V usage is TRBV7-8 and J usage is TRBJ2-1; 9 nucleotides match TRBD2. In germline, CDR1 is SGHVS, CDR2 FQNEAQ. This CDR3 has 18 amino acids. Trimming removed 4 bases from V and 0 bases from J; junction bases left unmatched: 10. The CDR3 bases are TGTGCCAGCAGCTGGGGGCTAGCGGGACCATACTCCTACAATGAGCAGTTCTTC. Its translation is CASSWGLAGPYSYNEQFF.

The chain uses TRBV5-1 and TRBJ2-3, with D perhaps matching TRBD2 (6 bases). The CDR3 covers 14 residues. V lost 0 bases and J lost 5, with 10 bases in between. The germline gives CDR1 SGHRS, CDR2 YFSETQ. CDR3 sequence (DNA): TGCGCCAGCAGCTTGGGGAGGGAGGTAGATACGCAGTATTTT. Translating gives CASSLGREVDTQYF. The whole variable domain, remainder taken from reference TRBV5-1 and TRBJ2-3, is KAGVTQTPRYLIKTRGQQVTLSCSPISGHRSVSWYQQTPGQGLQFLFEYFSETQRNKGNFPGRFSGRQFSNSRSEMNVSTLELGDSALYLCASSLGREVDTQYFGPGTRLTVL.

This chain uses TRBV9 with TRBJ2-1, with 11 bases aligning to TRBD2. The V gene's germline CDR1 is SGDLS and CDR2 YYNGEE. CDR3 length: 16 residues. With V trimmed by 0 bases and J by 4 bases, 3 bases remained unmatched. The CDR3 bases are TGTGCCAGCAGCGTAGCGGGACTAGCGGTTTACAATGAGCAGTTCTTC. This encodes CASSVAGLAVYNEQFF.

The V gene is TRBV7-9, the J gene TRBJ1-2, with no clear D. CDR3 size: 13 residues. Per germline, CDR1 SEHNR and CDR2 FQNEAQ (reference sequence). Trimming pared 3 bases from V and 3 bases from J, leaving 8 bases between. CDR3 loop: CASSLNSYYGYTF. In DNA form, the CDR3 reads TGTGCCAGCAGCTTGAACAGTTACTATGGCTACACCTTC.

The chain recombines TRBV5-8 with TRBJ2-3; the match to TRBD1 covers 7 bases. The V gene end was trimmed by 4 bases and the J gene end by 5 bases; junction bases not matched to a gene: 7. The length of the CDR3 is 14 residues. Germline V gives CDR1 SGHTS, CDR2 YDEGEE. CDR3 residues: CASSLGQGEDTQYF. DNA of the CDR3: TGTGCCAGCAGCCTCGGGCAGGGGGAAGATACGCAGTATTTT.

This clone was detected once. The chain is built from TRBV28 and TRBJ1-4; D uncertain. The germline V and J ends were trimmed by 7 bases and 1 base, with 10 bases remaining between them. CDR3 length equals 14 residues. Per germline, CDR1 MDHEN and CDR2 SYDVKM. The CDR3 DNA reads as TGTGCCAGCACAACTGGAGGAACTAATGAAAAACTGTTTTTT. Protein sequence: CASTTGGTNEKLFF.